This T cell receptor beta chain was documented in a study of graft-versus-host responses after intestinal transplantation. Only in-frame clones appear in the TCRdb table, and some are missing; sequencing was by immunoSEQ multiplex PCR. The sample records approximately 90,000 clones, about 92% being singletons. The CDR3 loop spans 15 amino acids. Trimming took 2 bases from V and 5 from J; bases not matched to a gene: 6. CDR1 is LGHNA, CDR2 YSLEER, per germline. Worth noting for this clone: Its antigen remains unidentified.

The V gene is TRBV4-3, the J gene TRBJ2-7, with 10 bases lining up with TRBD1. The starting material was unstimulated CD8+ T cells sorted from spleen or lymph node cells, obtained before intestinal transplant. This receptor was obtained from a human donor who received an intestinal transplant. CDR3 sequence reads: CASSQNSGTGDEQYF. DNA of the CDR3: TGCGCCAGCAGCCAAAATTCCGGGACAGGGGACGAGCAGTACTTC.